What follows are 10 T cell receptor beta chains derived from one specimen sequenced in a study of OX40 agonist ivuxolimab in advanced cancers. This table comes from immunoSEQ multiplex PCR, and its TCRdb copy is limited to in-frame clones, with some not included. The sample consists of about 39,000 clones, about 93% of them appearing once. Material: CD4+ or CD8+ T cells sorted from blood, obtained in a trial of the OX40 agonist ivuxolimab. The receptors shown here come from an adult with an advanced solid tumor such as melanoma, head and neck, liver or kidney cancer.

The chain is built from TRBV19 and TRBJ1-2; no clear D. V dropped 1 base and J dropped 6 bases, with 9 bases sitting between them. Germline loops: CDR1 LNHDA, CDR2 SQIVND (reference sequence). This CDR3 is built from 13 residues. CDR3 in DNA: TGTGCCAGTAGTATAGGTGGGATCCATGGCTACACCTTC. Amino acids: CASSIGGIHGYTF.

This clone was seen only once. This chain joins TRBV29-1 and TRBJ1-2; D remains ambiguous. Trimming removed 0 bases at V and 5 bases at J, with 16 bases between. Germline loops: CDR1 SQVTM, CDR2 ANQGSEA. This CDR3 has 15 amino acids. The DNA for the CDR3 is TGCAGCGTTGAAGATCAGGCAGGCGCAATTTATGGCTACACCTTC. It is translated as CSVEDQAGAIYGYTF.

J is TRBJ2-7 and V is TRBV2; the match to TRBD1 covers 9 bases. The CDR3 covers 16 residues. Germline V CDR1 and CDR2: SNHLY, FYNNEI. V lost 7 bases, J lost 3 bases, and 13 bases stayed unmatched. The CDR3 DNA sequence: TGTGCCAGCACTGTTTCCCCGGGACAGGGATTCTACGAGCAGTACTTC. This encodes CASTVSPGQGFYEQYF. The full variable domain, with the rest looked up from reference TRBV2 and TRBJ2-7, is EPEVTQTPSHQVTQMGQEVILRCVPISNHLYFYWYRQILGQKVEFLVSFYNNEISEKSEIFDDQFSVERPDGSNFTLKIRSTKLEDSAMYFCASTVSPGQGFYEQYFGPGTRLTVT.

V is TRBV18 and J is TRBJ1-1; TRBD1 matches at 9 bases. With 2 bases clipped from V and 10 bases from J, the junction kept 5 bases outside the gene matches. The CDR3 has 13 amino acids. From germline, CDR1 is KGHSH and CDR2 LQKENI. The chain's CDR3 is CASSPNRGRGAFF. As DNA, the CDR3 is TGTGCCAGCTCACCAAACAGGGGGCGAGGAGCTTTCTTT.

The J gene is TRBJ2-7, the V gene TRBV27, with TRBD2 matching 7 bases. This CDR3 is built from 14 residues. Trimming took 2 bases from V and 6 from J; bases not matched to a gene: 7. CDR1 and CDR2 from the germline V gene are MNHEY and SMNVEV (reference sequence). CDR3: CASSLGGSGLEQYF. CDR3 nucleotides: TGTGCCAGCAGTTTAGGCGGGAGCGGACTCGAGCAGTACTTC.

The sample holds a few counts of this clone. The chain uses TRBV19 and TRBJ1-1, with D unresolved. Germline assignment: CDR1 LNHDA and CDR2 SQIVND (reference sequence). The CDR3 loop spans 15 amino acids. V lost 4 bases and J lost 6, with 18 bases in between. In DNA, the CDR3 is TGTGCCAGTAGTACGGAGGACTTATCCTCCTCTGAAGCTTTCTTT. It translates to CASSTEDLSSSEAFF.

V usage is TRBV29-1 and J usage is TRBJ1-2; 12 bases are a match to TRBD1. This CDR3 contains 15 residues. The V and J ends lost 1 base and 5 bases, in that order; junction bases with no gene match: 5. Looked up from germline, CDR1 is SQVTM and CDR2 is ANQGSEA. CDR3 bases: TGCAGCGTTGAAGCAAGGGACAGGGGGCTGTATGGCTACACCTTC. Translation: CSVEARDRGLYGYTF.

The rearrangement uses TRBV11-2 and TRBJ2-5, with 9 bases fitting TRBD2. The ends lost 1 base at V and 7 bases at J; junction bases unmatched: 7. The length of the CDR3 is 15 residues. Germline assignment: CDR1 SGHAT and CDR2 FQNNGV. The CDR3 sequence is CASSLVAGDMGTQYF. In nucleotides, the CDR3 is TGTGCCAGCAGCTTAGTAGCGGGAGACATGGGGACCCAGTACTTC.

This clone appeared once. V gene TRBV6-1 combines with J gene TRBJ2-7; the match to TRBD1 covers 7 bases. The V and J ends lost 6 bases and 2 bases, in that order; junction bases with no gene match: 4. The CDR3 extends over 13 amino acids. CDR1 and CDR2 (germline): MNHNS, SASEGT. The chain's CDR3 is CASRDRPAYEQYF. The CDR3, as DNA: TGTGCCAGCAGGGACAGGCCAGCCTACGAGCAGTACTTC.

The V and J genes are TRBV4-1 and TRBJ1-5; no clear D. The CDR3 is 13 amino acids. V lost 6 bases and J lost 8, with 14 bases in between. Germline CDR1 MGHRA, CDR2 YSYEKL. For the CDR3, the DNA is TGCGCCAGCAGTTCCGGACTTGCGGAGCCCCAGCATTTT. Translated, it gives CASSSGLAEPQHF.